The 5 T cell receptor beta chains below come from one sample, sequenced in a study of OX40 agonist ivuxolimab in advanced cancers. To prepare the library, the immunoSEQ multiplex PCR assay was applied. In its TCRdb copy, this immuneACCESS table keeps in-frame sequences only and misses some clones. Where compared with another copy, unresolved V genes explain less than half of these, and the others have no known cause. This sample holds 60,000 to 80,000 clones; 80% to 90% were observed only once. The biggest ten clones account for 1.5% to 2% of the sample. Sequenced material: CD4+ or CD8+ T cells sorted from blood, taken in a trial of the OX40 agonist ivuxolimab. These receptors all stem from an adult with an advanced solid tumor such as melanoma, head and neck, liver or kidney cancer.

The genes are TRBV27 and TRBJ2-7, with 7 bases identical to TRBD1. V gave up 2 bases and J gave up 5 bases; unmatched junction bases: 3. This CDR3 has 13 residues. Germline CDR1 MNHEY, CDR2 SMNVEV (reference sequence). The CDR3 reads CASSLERGHEQYF. The CDR3 coding sequence is TGTGCCAGCAGTTTAGAGAGGGGGCACGAGCAGTACTTC.

The CDR3 region is CASSFGRSNQPQHF. CDR3 DNA: TGTGCCAGCAGCTTCGGACGCAGCAATCAGCCCCAGCATTTT. This chain links TRBV7-8 with TRBJ1-5; D not certain. The V gene lost 3 bases and the J gene lost 1 base, with 7 bases spanning the gap. Germline loops: CDR1 SGHVS, CDR2 FQNEAQ. This CDR3 spans 14 amino acids. The variable domain in full, completed from reference TRBV7-8 and TRBJ1-5, reads GAGVSQSPRYKVAKRGQDVALRCDPISGHVSLFWYQQALGQGPEFLTYFQNEAQLDKSGLPSDRFFAERPEGSVSTLKIQRTQQEDSAVYLCASSFGRSNQPQHFGDGTRLSIL.

The chain has TRBV5-5 and TRBJ1-2; D is perhaps TRBD1 (6 bases). V lost 4 bases, J lost 3 bases, and 16 bases lay in between. The V gene's germline CDR1 is SGHKS and CDR2 YYEKEE (reference sequence). The CDR3 is 15 amino acids. The CDR3 spells CASSPNSNRDYGYTF. The CDR3 region has the DNA TGTGCCAGCAGCCCCAATTCAAACAGGGACTATGGCTACACCTTC.

V and J are TRBV7-8 and TRBJ1-1; D call uncertain. The V gene's germline CDR1 is SGHVS and CDR2 FQNEAQ. The CDR3 totals 12 residues. Trimming removed 10 bases from V and 4 bases from J, with 13 bases in between. The CDR3 sequence is CATGTGSTEAFF. The CDR3 nucleotides are TGTGCCACCGGAACGGGGAGCACTGAAGCTTTCTTT.

The chain links TRBV5-1 to TRBJ1-2; 8 positions match TRBD1. Germline loops: CDR1 SGHRS, CDR2 YFSETQ. J lost 4 bases, V lost 0 bases, and 2 bases had no gene match. This CDR3 is 14 amino acids long. CDR3 DNA sequence: TGCGCCAGCAGCTTGGCGGGGACAGGCTATGGCTACACCTTC. This codes for CASSLAGTGYGYTF.